This TCR beta chain was identified in a study of T-cell reconstitution after alpha-beta-depleted transplantation in children. Findings of the study overall: It was reported that alpha-beta T cells came from several hundred expanded graft clones (about two months after transplant). One year post-transplant, T-cell counts and diversity were largely derived from T cells produced anew. It was surviving recipient T cells and thymic progenitors that gave some patients high TCRbeta diversity at day 60.

This CDR3 spans 17 amino acids. Germline V lookup: CDR1 LGHNA, CDR2 YSLEER. Trimming took 0 bases from V and 0 from J, leaving 15 bases between them. Researchers prepared the TCRbeta library using unique molecular identifiers, the study reports. TCRdb redid the calling of the PCR reads with MiXCR, one entry per CDR3 protein. The sample includes 300,000 to 400,000 distinct CDR3 sequences, about 17% seen only once; the top ten take 35% to 50%. About this clonotype: Its target is unknown.

Specimen: PBMCs, mostly from graft donor cells, collected 360 days after TCRalphabeta/CD19-depleted stem cell transplant. The rearrangement joins TRBV4-3 to TRBJ2-7; no clear D gene. The receptor was derived from a male patient between 2 and 10 years old who had a stem cell transplant for acute lymphoblastic leukemia, so the T cells may come from the graft donor. In DNA, the CDR3 is TGCGCCAGCAGCCAAGATTGGGCGGTCTGGAGCTCCTACGAGCAGTACTTC. This gives the protein CASSQDWAVWSSYEQYF.